A selection of T cell receptor beta chains follows, all from one sample in a study of regulatory T cells in long-lasting Graves disease. TCRdb re-derived calls from the multiplex PCR reads in MiXCR, one entry per CDR3 protein. Altogether hundreds of thousands of distinct CDR3 sequences are present, over 15% being singletons, with the ten largest covering 25% to 30%. These data were also filed under a second study, of T cells in Graves' hyperthyroidism and ophthalmopathy.

Sequenced here: peripheral blood mononuclear cells (PBMCs), sampled at new diagnosis, from a patient treated with antithyroid drugs. These receptors were obtained from a man in his forties with Graves disease. The CDR3 runs from the conserved cysteine through the conserved F or W. The D gene is left open where the match is weak. The size of a clone is reported for some rows only, either as once, few or many, or as a class for expanded clones.

J,size,D,V,CDR3,DNA
TRBJ2-7,few,-,TRBV30,CAWSPDIGLDYEQYF,TGTGCCTGGAGTCCGGACATTGGTCTAGACTACGAGCAGTACTTC
TRBJ1-2,many,TRBD1,TRBV6-1,CATAQGGGYTF,TGTGCCACCGCACAGGGGGGTGGCTACACCTTC
TRBJ1-1,-,TRBD1,TRBV11-2,CASSLVSRGTEAFF,TGTGCCAGCAGCTTAGTTAGCAGGGGGACTGAAGCTTTCTTT
TRBJ2-5,many,-,TRBV18,CASSPREETQYF,TGTGCCAGCTCACCCCGAGAAGAGACCCAGTACTTC
TRBJ2-7,many,TRBD1,TRBV12-3/TRBV12-4,CASALGTATYEQYF,TGTGCCAGCGCCCTCGGGACAGCAACCTACGAGCAGTACTTC
TRBJ1-4,once,-,TRBV3-1,CASSRASGGDEELLF,TGTGCCAGCAGCCGGGCCTCGGGGGGCGATGAAGAACTGCTTTTT
TRBJ2-3,many,-,TRBV28,CASSKTWGTDTQYF,TGTGCCAGCAGTAAGACGTGGGGCACAGATACGCAGTATTTT
TRBJ2-7,many,-,TRBV20-1,CSAALPVVGRSSYEQYF,TGCAGTGCCGCGCTCCCAGTGGTAGGACGTAGCTCCTACGAGCAGTACTTC
TRBJ2-3,-,TRBD2,TRBV20-1,CSAKIGGAFTDTQYF,TGCAGTGCTAAAATCGGGGGGGCCTTCACAGATACGCAGTATTTT
TRBJ1-3,few,-,TRBV12-5,CALFAGLSGNTIYF,TGTGCCTTATTTGCAGGCCTCTCTGGAAACACCATATATTTT
TRBJ2-1,many,TRBD2,TRBV12-3/TRBV12-4,CASSLRPSSGFYNEQFF,TGTGCCAGCAGTTTGCGGCCATCTAGCGGGTTTTACAATGAGCAGTTCTTC
TRBJ2-5,few,-,TRBV28,CASSQGRWTAEETQYF,TGTGCCAGCAGCCAAGGCCGGTGGACAGCTGAAGAGACCCAGTACTTC
TRBJ2-4,many,TRBD1,TRBV28,CASSLTGQGAKNIQYF,TGTGCCAGCAGTTTAACCGGACAGGGGGCCAAAAACATTCAGTACTTC
TRBJ1-5,few,-,TRBV27,CASSWASNQPQHF,TGTGCCAGCAGCTGGGCTAGCAATCAGCCCCAGCATTTT
TRBJ2-2,-,TRBD1,TRBV6-1,CASRPRDRATGELFF,TGTGCCAGCAGGCCCCGGGACAGGGCGACCGGGGAGCTGTTTTTT
TRBJ2-5,many,TRBD2,TRBV7-3,CASSSGLAGGGQETQYF,TGTGCCAGCAGCTCCGGACTAGCGGGGGGGGGGCAAGAGACCCAGTACTTC
TRBJ2-7,many,TRBD1,TRBV4-1,CASSRAGTGTGEQYF,TGCGCCAGCAGCCGGGCCGGGACAGGGACCGGCGAGCAGTACTTC
TRBJ2-2,few,-,TRBV4-2,CASSQDIAYTGELFF,TGTGCCAGCAGCCAAGATATTGCGTACACCGGGGAGCTGTTTTTT
TRBJ1-1,many,TRBD1,TRBV11-2,CASSRQGLKAFF,TGTGCCAGCAGCCGACAGGGGCTGAAAGCTTTCTTT
TRBJ1-1,-,-,TRBV2,CASGTHMNTEAFF,TGTGCCAGCGGGACACACATGAACACTGAAGCTTTCTTT
TRBJ2-2,few,-,TRBV5-1,CASSLGWGTPNTGELFF,TGCGCCAGCAGCTTGGGGTGGGGGACCCCGAACACCGGGGAGCTGTTTTTT
TRBJ1-4,once,-,TRBV7-9,CASSQGFGATNEKLFF,TGTGCCAGCAGCCAAGGGTTTGGGGCAACTAATGAAAAACTGTTTTTT
TRBJ2-6,many,TRBD1,TRBV5-1,CASSLTRQGVSGANVLTF,TGCGCCAGCAGCTTGACGAGACAGGGGGTATCTGGGGCCAACGTCCTGACTTTC
TRBJ1-5,many,-,TRBV28,CASNDQPQHF,TGTGCCAGTAACGATCAGCCCCAGCATTTT
TRBJ2-3,-,TRBD2,TRBV9,CASSASSGGTDTQYF,TGTGCCAGCAGCGCTTCTAGCGGGGGTACAGATACGCAGTATTTT
TRBJ1-2,many,-,TRBV14,CASSRGLTYGYTF,TGTGCCAGCAGCCGCGGACTGACCTATGGCTACACCTTC
TRBJ1-4,many,TRBD1,TRBV28,CASSSQTGPNEKLFF,TGTGCCAGCAGTTCCCAGACAGGGCCTAATGAAAAACTGTTTTTT
TRBJ1-3,-,-,TRBV28,CASSYRRSSGNTIYF,TGTGCCAGCAGTTACAGAAGATCCTCTGGAAACACCATATATTTT
TRBJ2-1,-,TRBD1,TRBV7-9,CASSLNTGGEQFF,TGTGCCAGCAGCTTAAACACAGGGGGTGAGCAGTTCTTC
TRBJ2-5,many,TRBD1,TRBV12-3/TRBV12-4,CASSLRTGRETQYF,TGTGCCAGCAGTCTACGGACAGGGAGGGAGACCCAGTACTTC
TRBJ2-6,many,TRBD1,TRBV11-1,CASSGKGQGWSGANVLTF,TGTGCCAGCAGCGGGAAGGGACAGGGATGGTCTGGGGCCAACGTCCTGACTTTC
TRBJ2-3,-,TRBD2,TRBV27,CASSAGTSVNTQYF,TGTGCCAGCAGTGCCGGGACTAGCGTAAATACGCAGTATTTT
TRBJ1-1,few,-,TRBV27,CASSYSKRMSTEAFF,TGTGCCAGCAGTTACTCCAAGAGGATGAGCACTGAAGCTTTCTTT
TRBJ1-3,-,-,TRBV28,CAIRTQGFGGRSGNTIYF,TGTGCCATCAGGACACAGGGTTTCGGTGGGCGTTCTGGAAACACCATATATTTT
TRBJ2-5,many,TRBD2,TRBV7-9,CASSLGGTRGETQYF,TGTGCCAGCAGCTTAGGTGGGACTAGAGGGGAGACCCAGTACTTC
TRBJ2-7,many,-,TRBV5-1,CASSLAIVSEQYF,TGCGCCAGCAGCTTGGCTATCGTTAGCGAGCAGTACTTC
TRBJ1-4,many,-,TRBV12-3/TRBV12-4,CASSFYPSNEKLFF,TGTGCCAGCAGTTTTTATCCGTCTAATGAAAAACTGTTTTTT
TRBJ2-3,many,TRBD2,TRBV2,CASSDPQLAGSTDTQYF,TGTGCCAGCAGTGATCCCCAACTAGCGGGGAGCACAGATACGCAGTATTTT
TRBJ2-1,few,TRBD2,TRBV4-2,CASSQGAGTSGGASYEQFF,TGTGCCAGCAGCCAAGGAGCGGGGACTAGCGGGGGGGCTAGCTATGAGCAGTTCTTC
TRBJ2-1,many,-,TRBV7-3,CASSLVGRRGRGEQFF,TGTGCCAGCAGCTTAGTTGGTAGGCGGGGAAGAGGTGAGCAGTTCTTC
TRBJ1-5,few,-,TRBV19,CASSRHRNADNQPQHF,TGTGCCAGTAGCAGACACAGAAATGCAGACAATCAGCCCCAGCATTTT
TRBJ2-7,many,TRBD1,TRBV12-3/TRBV12-4,CASSPTGETSYEQYF,TGTGCCAGCAGTCCCACAGGGGAGACCTCCTACGAGCAGTACTTC
TRBJ2-2,-,TRBD2,TRBV11-2,CASSRGLAITGELFF,TGTGCCAGCAGCCGAGGACTAGCTATAACCGGGGAGCTGTTTTTT
TRBJ2-2,-,-,TRBV14,CASSLRRILPGELFF,TGTGCCAGCAGCCTCCGTAGAATCCTCCCCGGGGAGCTGTTTTTT
TRBJ2-1,-,TRBD1,TRBV7-2,CASSGASGTGDNEQFF,TGTGCCAGCAGCGGAGCGTCCGGGACAGGGGACAATGAGCAGTTCTTC
TRBJ1-4,many,-,TRBV6-2/TRBV6-3,CASSYLAGKEKLFF,TGTGCCAGCAGTTACCTCGCGGGGAAAGAAAAACTGTTTTTT
TRBJ1-5,-,-,TRBV19,CASSMRRSHSNQPQHF,TGTGCCAGTAGTATGCGCAGGTCGCATAGCAATCAGCCCCAGCATTTT
TRBJ2-7,many,-,TRBV18,CASSPGQIYEQYF,TGTGCCAGCTCACCCGGGCAAATCTACGAGCAGTACTTC
TRBJ1-5,many,-,TRBV20-1,CSAREGGKHQHF,TGCAGTGCTAGAGAGGGCGGAAAACACCAGCATTTT
TRBJ1-1,many,-,TRBV6-1,CASSDTRKGFF,TGTGCCAGCAGCGATACAAGAAAGGGTTTCTTT
TRBJ2-7,-,-,TRBV20-1,CSARNWGARGVYEQYF,TGCAGTGCTAGAAATTGGGGGGCCAGGGGGGTCTACGAGCAGTACTTC
TRBJ2-2,few,-,TRBV19,CASSIVAETGELFF,TGTGCCAGTAGTATTGTTGCTGAAACCGGGGAGCTGTTTTTT
TRBJ1-5,many,-,TRBV15,CATSTPTMGADNQPQHF,TGTGCCACCAGCACCCCGACGATGGGGGCGGACAATCAGCCCCAGCATTTT
TRBJ2-2,-,TRBD2,TRBV11-2,CASSSTSGGPISGELFF,TGTGCCAGCAGCTCGACTAGCGGGGGGCCCATCTCCGGGGAGCTGTTTTTT
TRBJ1-3,-,-,TRBV4-3,CASSHLIGGDGNTIYF,TGCGCCAGCAGCCACCTTATCGGAGGAGATGGAAACACCATATATTTT
TRBJ2-7,many,-,TRBV19,CASSKRDRPKQYF,TGTGCCAGTAGTAAGCGGGACAGGCCCAAGCAGTACTTC
TRBJ2-7,-,-,TRBV10-2,CASSALRQAGEQYF,TGCGCCAGCAGCGCCCTTAGGCAGGCCGGCGAGCAGTACTTC